This T cell receptor beta chain was sequenced during a study of OX40 agonist ivuxolimab in advanced cancers. Study-level information: Patients were roughly 83% male with ages roughly 20 to 90, mean 60. Study conclusions and caveats: Not determined was the antigen specificity of the expanded peripheral T cells.

The V end was cut by 3 bases, the J end by 0 bases, with 6 bases between. Germline CDR1 and CDR2: SGHRS and YFSETQ. This CDR3 has 13 residues. As concerns this clone: Antigen specificity is unknown. Within the sample, other DNA sequences also encode this same CDR3.

Produced via immunoSEQ multiplex PCR; TCRdb's table is partial and in-frame only. The data contain about 68,000 clones, about 85% of them seen just once; the ten biggest clones take up approximately 0.68%. V usage is TRBV5-1 and J usage is TRBJ1-1, with D unclear. The sample in question was CD4+ or CD8+ T cells sorted from blood, obtained in a trial of the OX40 agonist ivuxolimab. The receptor was isolated from an adult with an advanced solid tumor such as melanoma, head and neck, liver or kidney cancer. The CDR3 spells CASSSGVNTEAFF. CDR3 sequence (DNA): TGCGCCAGCAGCTCCGGGGTGAACACTGAAGCTTTCTTT.